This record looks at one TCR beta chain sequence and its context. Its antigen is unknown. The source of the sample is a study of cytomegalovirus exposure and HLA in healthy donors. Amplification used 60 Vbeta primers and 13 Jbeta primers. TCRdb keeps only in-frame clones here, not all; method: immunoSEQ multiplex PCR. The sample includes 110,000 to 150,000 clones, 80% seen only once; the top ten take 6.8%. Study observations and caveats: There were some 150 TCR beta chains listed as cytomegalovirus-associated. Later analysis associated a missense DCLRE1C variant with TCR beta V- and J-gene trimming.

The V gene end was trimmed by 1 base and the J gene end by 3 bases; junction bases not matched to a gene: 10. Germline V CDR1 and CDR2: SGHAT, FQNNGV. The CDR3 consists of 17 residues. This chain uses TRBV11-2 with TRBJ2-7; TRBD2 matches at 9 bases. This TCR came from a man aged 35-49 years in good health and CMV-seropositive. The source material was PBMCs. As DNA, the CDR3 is TGTGCCAGCAGCTTAGCAGGGGGGCTAGCGGGGCACTACGAGCAGTACTTC. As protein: CASSLAGGLAGHYEQYF.